Described below is a single TCR beta chain sequence and its context. Membership in each cohort depended on participant-reported clinical history. The V end was cut by 0 bases, the J end by 8 bases, with 18 bases between. The germline V gene has CDR1 SQVTM and CDR2 ANQGSEA. The CDR3 is 15 amino acids. The data were obtained in a study of blood T cell repertoires in COVID-19. Study summary: The United States, Italy and Spain supplied acute and convalescent COVID-19 samples.

Per the original data handling: Using reference gene primer amplification, nucleated cell counts were estimated. TCRdb keeps only in-frame clones here, not all; method: immunoSEQ multiplex PCR. For V, J and clone size, that table is used; D and trimming come from the DNA. This table has about 200,000 clones, 86% appearing once. The genes are TRBV29-1 and TRBJ2-3; possible D gene TRBD2, 6 bases. The origin of this receptor is a middle-aged woman with acute COVID-19. Sequences were obtained from PBMCs or T cells enriched from blood (not recorded which). CDR3 in amino acids: CSVEDPVAARGTQYF. Written as DNA, the CDR3 is TGCAGCGTTGAAGATCCGGTAGCGGCCCGGGGTACGCAGTATTTT.